This T cell receptor beta chain was sequenced for a study of T cell repertoires in cytomegalovirus infection. About the study: A matching HLA type, together with CMV infection, was signaled by public TCR beta signatures.

As regards this clonotype: A much larger clone sits a single nucleotide away, making a read error possible.

TCRdb itself ran the reads through MiXCR, one entry per CDR3 protein. The table includes roughly 190,000 distinct CDR3 sequences, 8.5% to 10% detected once. Trimming left V 0 bases short and J 11 bases short, with 17 bases between. CDR3 length: 14 amino acids. The germline V gene has CDR1 DFQATT and CDR2 SNEGSKA (reference sequence). This receptor was taken from a human donor in good health (CMV status not recorded). Some clones in this sample may be carry-over from other donors' samples. Input material: PBMCs. The gene calls are TRBV20-1 and TRBJ2-1, with D perhaps TRBD2 (6 bases). The CDR3 is CSARDFLRGNQQFF. In DNA, the CDR3 is TGCAGTGCTAGAGATTTTCTTCGGGGGAATCAGCAGTTCTTC.